This note documents a single T cell receptor beta chain sequence. V lost 7 bases and J 6 bases, leaving 19 bases between the germline ends. Germline V gives CDR1 MNHEY, CDR2 SVGAGI. The CDR3 loop spans 14 amino acids. These data originate in a study of blood T cell repertoires in COVID-19. The wider study: Sample material is recorded as cDNA or gDNA derived from T cells, B-cell-depleted T cells, or PBMCs.

Some clones are missing from TCRdb's copy, which holds only in-frame ones; the method was immunoSEQ multiplex PCR. The sample carries fewer than 250,000 clones, 89% recorded once. The sample taken for sequencing was peripheral blood. The chain is built from TRBV6-5 and TRBJ2-7, with D perhaps TRBD2 (6 bases). This receptor was identified in a man in his 60s who had recovered from COVID-19. As DNA, the CDR3 is TGTGCCAGCACGGGACCGGGGCGGCGGGGCGAGCAGTACTTC. Encoded protein: CASTGPGRRGEQYF.